This TCR beta chain is from a study of T-cell reconstitution after alpha-beta-depleted transplantation in children. Unique molecular identifiers were built into the TCRbeta library. A single record per CDR3 protein comes from TCRdb applying MiXCR to the PCR reads. The table has about 640,000 distinct CDR3 sequences, 16% seen once. The CDR3 spans 20 residues. Trimming removed 3 bases from V and 4 bases from J; junction bases left unmatched: 18. Germline V gives CDR1 KGHDR, CDR2 SFDVKD. The clonotype comes from a human donor who donated a stem cell graft to a child with acute myeloid leukemia. Sample: PBMCs from the stem cell graft donor, taken from the stem cell graft. This chain uses TRBV24-1 with TRBJ2-1, with 9 bases lining up with TRBD2. The CDR3 coding sequence is TGTGCCACCAGTGATCCCCAAGGAGCGGGGGGCCCCTGGGTATACAATGAGCAGTTCTTC. This sequence encodes CATSDPQGAGGPWVYNEQFF.